This TCR beta chain was captured in a study of Ad26.COV2.S vaccination and SARS-CoV-2 variants (dated by TCRdb to the early 2020s). Background on the whole study: Vaccine-arm donors were drawn from COV1001, a multicentre, randomized, double-blind, placebo-controlled phase I-IIa trial of Ad26.COV2.S in healthy adults. Ad26.COV2.S was administered intramuscularly at 5 x 10^10 or 1 x 10^11 viral particles, either as a single shot or as two shots given 56 days apart. Trial participants were randomized into five groups of five, in which low-dose or high-dose Ad26.COV2.S was given once or twice, or placebo was given on both occasions. Investigators remained blinded to trial group allocation during experiments and outcome assessment. TCRbeta repertoire sequencing served as the tool for gauging how specific and how broad the SARS-CoV-2-reactive T cell receptors were following Ad26.COV2.S vaccination. The TCR-sequenced set comprised around 30 samples: around 20 Ad26.COV2.S vaccine recipients, 5 placebo recipients and 8 SARS-CoV-2 convalescent individuals. The research as a whole found: The study lacked the statistical power to compare responses across vaccine doses or regimens. It was noted by the authors that total T cell responses may have been underestimated by the TCR breadth and depth analyses. Higher spike-specific TCR breadth was observed in Ad26.COV2.S recipients than in placebo recipients (P = 0.0014). Substantial breadth of spike-specific CD8+ and CD4+ T cell responses was reported after vaccination. Non-spike TCR breadth was comparable between vaccine and placebo recipients, consistent with the vaccine containing only spike.

The treatment or condition label for this specimen denotes: 15 to 20 received Ad26.COV2.S at low or high dose, single or two shots; roughly five received placebo; per-sample allocation not given. Repertoires of vaccine and placebo recipients were sequenced from samples taken on day 63 after the first injection. Cohort 1b enrolled 25 to 30 adults aged 18-55 years at a single site in Boston, USA, between 29 July and 7 August 2020. As a vaccine, Ad26.COV2.S was a replication-incompetent adenovirus type 26 vector that expressed a prefusion-stabilized SARS-CoV-2 spike protein derived from the original Wuhan strain. Per the germline V gene (reference sequence), SEHNR is the CDR1 and FQNEAQ is the CDR2. V lost 0 bases and J lost 4 bases; the stretch between them is 9 bases long. The CDR3 sequence holds 14 residues, the cysteine and phenylalanine included. Only the CDR3 portion is preserved as DNA: 42 bases, with reading frame beginning at the first base.

Remarks on this clone: Its binding antigen is unknown. No much larger clonotype is one base removed from it; base qualities were not supplied.

TCRbeta CDR3 regions were sequenced with the immunoSEQ Assay. After extraction, genomic DNA underwent amplification by bias-controlled multiplex PCR, followed by high-throughput sequencing. Per the source publication's procedure: To quantify the absolute abundance of each unique TCRbeta CDR3 region, sequences were collapsed and filtered. T cell fraction was estimated by normalization of TCRbeta template counts to usable DNA, with usable DNA being measured through amplification of reference genes present in all nucleated cells. Repertoire TCRs were annotated as SARS-CoV-2-specific when V gene, CDR3 amino acid sequence and J gene were exactly matched to a known reactive TCR set. MIRA supplied the reference SARS-CoV-2 TCR set, which was filtered for enrichment in COVID-19-positive ImmuneCODE repertoires so that public or cross-reactive TCRs were removed. Drawing on the MIRA antigens, annotated TCRs were analysed further at the level of specific ORF or position within ORF. Breadth was defined as annotated unique rearrangements over total unique productive rearrangements; depth was the summed frequency of those rearrangements. Group comparisons of TCR breadth used two-sided Wilcoxon rank-sum tests. TCRdb provides this immuneACCESS table in a form limited to in-frame rearrangements. Some clones are lacking; in checked studies, under half of them reflect an unresolved V gene, and why the rest are absent is not known. The V and J calls and clone size are taken from that table; D and trimming were inferred from the DNA. This sample is represented by 400,000 to 450,000 clones; roughly 90% of them were singletons. The ten largest account for 9.5% to 15% of the sample.

The sequence was collected from a person aged 18-60 years who received the Ad26.COV2.S COVID-19 vaccine or a placebo. This material consisted of peripheral blood, taken in a trial of Ad26.COV2.S vaccine versus placebo. The chain employs TRBV7-9 and TRBJ1-2; no D gene can be assigned with confidence. The CDR3 reads as follows: CASSLAEESYGYTF. The DNA reads TGTGCCAGCAGCTTAGCAGAGGAGTCCTATGGCTACACCTTC.